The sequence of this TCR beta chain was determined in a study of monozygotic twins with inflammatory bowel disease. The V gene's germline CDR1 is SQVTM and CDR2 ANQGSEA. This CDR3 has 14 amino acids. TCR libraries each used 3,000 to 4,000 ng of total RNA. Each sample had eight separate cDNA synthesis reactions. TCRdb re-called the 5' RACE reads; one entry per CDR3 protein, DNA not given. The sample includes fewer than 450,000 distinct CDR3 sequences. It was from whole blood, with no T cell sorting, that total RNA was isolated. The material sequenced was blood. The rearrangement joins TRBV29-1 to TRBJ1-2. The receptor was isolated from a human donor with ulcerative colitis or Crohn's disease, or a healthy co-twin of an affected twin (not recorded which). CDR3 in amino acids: CSGLRDSGTIGYTF.